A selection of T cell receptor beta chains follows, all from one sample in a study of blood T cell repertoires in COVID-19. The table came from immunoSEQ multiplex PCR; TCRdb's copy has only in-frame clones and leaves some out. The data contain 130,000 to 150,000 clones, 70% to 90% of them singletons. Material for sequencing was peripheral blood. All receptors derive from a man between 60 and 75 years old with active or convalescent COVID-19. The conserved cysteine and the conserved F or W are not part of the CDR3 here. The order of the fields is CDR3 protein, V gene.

CDR3aa: ASSRQIGNTIY
v_gene: TRBV25-1

CDR3aa: ASSSLGQSYGYT
v_gene: TRBV11-2

CDR3aa: ASGRQGAKSEQY
v_gene: TRBV28

CDR3aa: ASSLTGTGSYEQY
v_gene: TRBV7-9

CDR3aa: ASSLGGTSGTYEQY
v_gene: TRBV7-2

CDR3aa: ASSPKGAYGYT
v_gene: TRBV18

CDR3aa: ASRNPAGLKETQY
v_gene: TRBV27

CDR3aa: ASSPRGTGVSVTQY
v_gene: TRBV7-9

CDR3aa: ASSPTQGINEQF
v_gene: TRBV4-1

CDR3aa: ASSVLATNYGYT
v_gene: TRBV9

CDR3aa: ASSPSEGLHSGANVLT
v_gene: TRBV7-9

CDR3aa: ASSFSGRADTQY
v_gene: TRBV9

CDR3aa: ASSPGGGGQPQH
v_gene: TRBV18

CDR3aa: ASRGTSLLEQF
v_gene: TRBV2

CDR3aa: ASSLQQGLNTEAF
v_gene: TRBV5-4

CDR3aa: ASGPPGQTYEQY
v_gene: TRBV5-1

CDR3aa: SVYRDGYT
v_gene: TRBV29-1

CDR3aa: ASSTRGSTNEKLF
v_gene: TRBV19

CDR3aa: ASSYSGLAGMNEQF
v_gene: TRBV6-5

CDR3aa: ASSPARGGGQPQH
v_gene: TRBV7-2

CDR3aa: ASSLRQGNTEAF
v_gene: TRBV7-2

CDR3aa: ASSTGANGNTIY
v_gene: TRBV18

CDR3aa: ASSYPTGTGTGANVLT
v_gene: TRBV6-2/TRBV6-3

CDR3aa: ASSSGSLTGGIGGYT
v_gene: TRBV5-1

CDR3aa: ASTYRVHTEAF
v_gene: TRBV5-6